The 28 T cell receptor beta chains in this list originate from one sample, sequenced in a study of blood T cells in healthy people across ages. Using a J-beta primer mix together with a sample-barcoded 5' primer, a second PCR was run for roughly 6 to 11 cycles. TCRdb processed the 5' RACE reads anew with MiXCR; each CDR3 protein has one entry. The table lists approximately 800,000 distinct CDR3 sequences, under 80% of them singletons. Specimen: blood. The receptors shown here come from a man aged 30-40 years in good health.

The chain links TRBV2 to TRBJ2-6; perhaps TRBD1 as D (6 bases). Trimming took off 2 bases at V and 0 bases at J, with 14 bases between the two ends. CDR1 SNHLY and CDR2 FYNNEI come from the germline V gene. The CDR3 covers 18 residues. CDR3 amino acids: CASSEYRAASSGANVLTF. CDR3 coding DNA: TGTGCCAGCAGTGAATACAGGGCCGCCAGCTCTGGGGCCAACGTCCTGACTTTC.

This clonotype was seen only a few times. The V gene is TRBV29-1, the J gene TRBJ2-7, with 9 bases lining up with TRBD1. V dropped 7 bases and J dropped 2; count of bases not matched to a gene: 9. CDR3 size: 14 residues. Germline lookup yields CDR1 SQVTM and CDR2 ANQGSEA. The CDR3 sequence: CSGGQGPSPYEQYF. CDR3 in DNA: TGCAGCGGGGGACAGGGCCCTTCCCCCTACGAGCAGTACTTC.

Comment on this clonotype: One junction end does not reproduce the germline sequence, and a read error may be involved. The chain employs TRBV5-1 and TRBJ1-2; possibly TRBD1 for D (5 bases). This CDR3 comprises 15 residues. CDR1 and CDR2 (germline): SGHRS, YFSETQ. Written as DNA, the CDR3 is TGCGCCTGCAGCCCATCAGGGTCGGAGCGGTATGGCTACACCTTC. Its translation is CACSPSGSERYGYTF. The full variable domain, in which reference TRBV5-1 and TRBJ1-2 provide the parts outside the CDR3, is KAGVTQTPRYLIKTRGQQVTLSCSPISGHRSVSWYQQTPGQGLQFLFEYFSETQRNKGNFPGRFSGRQFSNSRSEMNVSTLELGDSALYLCACSPSGSERYGYTFGSGTRLTVV.

A few counts support this clonotype. V gene TRBV20-1 combines with J gene TRBJ1-6; no definite D call. The CDR3 runs 12 residues. V was trimmed by 3 bases and J by 5 bases, leaving 5 bases between them. Germline V gives CDR1 DFQATT, CDR2 SNEGSKA (reference sequence). CDR3 sequence reads: CSASQDNSPLHF. In nucleotides, the CDR3 is TGCAGTGCTAGCCAAGATAATTCACCCCTCCACTTT.

The J gene is TRBJ2-3, the V gene TRBV20-1; perhaps TRBD2 as D (6 bases). Germline V gene data show CDR1 as DFQATT and CDR2 as SNEGSKA (reference sequence). There are 15 residues in the CDR3. Between the trimmed V and J ends, which lost 3 bases and 2 bases, there was a span of 15 bases. The CDR3 sequence: CSASRVAGITDTQYF. The CDR3 DNA sequence: TGCAGTGCTAGCAGAGTGGCGGGGATCACAGATACGCAGTATTTT.

The chain recombines TRBV12-3 or TRBV12-4 with TRBJ1-5, with 8 bases matching TRBD1. The junction had 5 bases not matched to a gene; V was cut back by 6 bases and J by 7 bases. This CDR3 has 13 amino acids. Here the CDR3 reads CASRGQAGQPQHF. CDR3 nucleotides: TGTGCCAGCAGGGGACAGGCAGGGCAGCCCCAGCATTTT.

In its sample, this clonotype was seen a few times. The rearrangement uses TRBV9 and TRBJ2-3; 8 nucleotides match TRBD2. Germline values: CDR1 SGDLS, CDR2 YYNGEE. This CDR3 region has 14 residues. V gave up 6 bases and J gave up 4 bases; unmatched junction bases: 7. The CDR3 DNA is TGTGCCAGCAAGCGGGAGATCGACTCAGATACGCAGTATTTT. It encodes CASKREIDSDTQYF.

The rearrangement joins TRBV20-1 to TRBJ2-1; possibly TRBD1 for D (6 bases). The CDR3 runs 11 residues. Germline-derived CDR1 and CDR2 are DFQATT and SNEGSKA (reference sequence). Trimming shortened V by 4 bases and J by 9 bases, and 10 bases separated the two germline ends. The DNA for the CDR3 is TGCAGTGCTAACAGGGATACTGAGCAGTTCTTC. Its protein is CSANRDTEQFF.

The chain uses TRBV4-3 and TRBJ1-6; D is ambiguous. V was shortened by 3 bases and J by 6 bases, with 15 bases between the two germline ends. This CDR3 region has 16 residues. Germline V CDR1 and CDR2: LGHNA, YSLEER. The CDR3 sequence is CASSHTDGRFNSPLHF. The CDR3 coding sequence is TGCGCCAGCAGCCACACCGATGGCCGCTTTAATTCACCCCTCCACTTT.

The CDR3 bases are TGTGCCAGCAGCTTAGGACAGGGAAAGTTCTTC. The encoded protein is CASSLGQGKFF. This chain connects TRBV7-9 to TRBJ2-1, with 7 bases identical to TRBD1. The CDR3 sequence is 11 residues long. In germline, CDR1 is SEHNR, CDR2 FQNEAQ (reference sequence). Trimming took 1 base from V and 14 from J; bases not matched to a gene: 2.

This clonotype was observed a few times. The V and J genes are TRBV20-1 and TRBJ2-1, with 8 bases lining up with TRBD2. The CDR3 length is 15 residues. Trimming cost V 0 bases and J 2 bases; bases outside gene matches: 3. Germline V lookup: CDR1 DFQATT, CDR2 SNEGSKA (reference sequence). The CDR3 nucleotides read TGCAGTGCTAGAGAGGATAGCGGGACCTACAATGAGCAGTTCTTC. This sequence encodes CSAREDSGTYNEQFF.

This clonotype has a handful of counts. The chain employs TRBV10-3 and TRBJ2-7; 7 bases match TRBD1. This CDR3 has 14 residues. Germline V gene lookup returns CDR1 ENHRY and CDR2 SYGVKD. After removal of 4 bases from V and 5 bases from J, the junction contained 8 bases not matched to a gene. The CDR3 is CAISGQGRVDEQYF. The CDR3 coding sequence is TGTGCCATCAGTGGACAGGGCCGGGTGGACGAGCAGTACTTC.

The chain uses TRBV27 and TRBJ2-4, with 11 nucleotides matching TRBD2. The J call is in doubt because the DNA end fits TRBJ2-7 better. The CDR3 is 14 amino acids. Per the germline V gene, CDR1 is MNHEY and CDR2 is SMNVEV (reference sequence). CDR3 residues: CASSKIAGGHEQYF. The CDR3 DNA sequence: TGTGCCAGCAGTAAGATAGCGGGGGGGCACGAGCAGTACTTC.

This chain connects TRBV21-1 to TRBJ1-6; the table's TRBD1 call for D was not verified on the DNA. TRBV21-1 has pseudogene status. CDR3 length equals 17 residues. Here the CDR3 DNA reads TGTGCCAGCAGCACCCCGGACAGGGAAGGTCATAATTCACCCCTCCACTTT. Protein sequence: CASSTPDREGHNSPLHF.

This sequence joins TRBV29-1 and TRBJ2-6; 7 positions match TRBD1. The germline V gene encodes CDR1 SQVTM and CDR2 ANQGSEA. Trimming at V came to 7 bases and at J to 3 bases, leaving 3 bases not matched to a gene. The CDR3 is made up of 13 amino acids. CDR3 sequence reads: CSAQGDGANVLTF. CDR3 nucleotide sequence: TGCAGCGCCCAGGGGGATGGGGCCAACGTCCTGACTTTC.

This clonotype was detected a few times. The chain carries TRBV2 and TRBJ1-2; D call uncertain. Trimming took 2 bases from V and 2 from J, leaving 9 bases between them. The CDR3 is made up of 14 amino acids. The V gene's germline CDR1 is SNHLY and CDR2 FYNNEI. CDR3 DNA sequence: TGTGCCAGCAGTGAAAGAACGGTGAACTATGGCTACACCTTC. Translation gives CASSERTVNYGYTF.

This rearrangement joins TRBV4-2 to TRBJ2-1; D ambiguous. The CDR3 sequence is 12 residues long. Germline V gene sequence: CDR1 LGHNA, CDR2 YNFKEQ. V dropped 1 base and J dropped 8 bases, with 6 bases sitting between them. This CDR3 reads CASSQGVYEQFF. The CDR3, as DNA: TGTGCCAGCAGCCAAGGGGTTTATGAGCAGTTCTTC.

This clonotype has more than one count but fewer than ten. This sequence joins TRBV7-2 and TRBJ1-4; D remains ambiguous. Germline values: CDR1 SGHTA, CDR2 FQGNSA. The V and J ends lost 6 bases and 7 bases respectively, with 18 bases between them. The CDR3 contains 15 residues. CDR3 residues: CASRENSGIGEKLFF. The CDR3 nucleotides read TGTGCCAGCAGGGAGAATTCGGGTATAGGTGAAAAACTGTTTTTT.

The CDR3 bases are TGTGCCAGCGGGATCGGGGGCGGTCGTGCTTTCTTT. Translated: CASGIGGGRAFF. The V gene is TRBV12-3 or TRBV12-4, the J gene TRBJ1-1; possibly TRBD1 for D (6 bases). The CDR3 contains 12 residues. Trimming stripped 8 bases from V and 11 bases from J, with 18 bases between.

This rearrangement joins TRBV29-1 to TRBJ2-2; no clear D. Trimming cost V 0 bases and J 0 bases, with 8 bases left between them. The CDR3 runs to 15 residues. Germline lookup yields CDR1 SQVTM and CDR2 ANQGSEA. The CDR3 here is CSVEDVEANTGELFF. For the CDR3, the DNA is TGCAGCGTTGAAGATGTGGAAGCGAACACCGGGGAGCTGTTTTTT.

The sample holds a few counts of this clonotype. The genes are TRBV20-1 and TRBJ2-7; TRBD2 matches 12 bases. Germline V CDR1 and CDR2: DFQATT, SNEGSKA (reference sequence). V trimming: 6 bases; J trimming: 5 bases; junction bases outside the gene matches: 5. The CDR3 spans 13 residues. Written as DNA, the CDR3 is TGCAGTGCGAGGGGACTAGCGGGTAACGAGCAGTACTTC. It codes for CSARGLAGNEQYF.

The chain links TRBV2 to TRBJ2-7, with D perhaps being TRBD1 or TRBD2 (5 bases each). The CDR3 length is 13 residues. V shed 10 bases and J shed 3 bases, with 16 bases lying between them. Per germline, CDR1 SNHLY and CDR2 FYNNEI. CDR3 loop: CAIKSGTDYEQYF. The CDR3 bases are TGTGCCATCAAATCCGGGACGGACTACGAGCAGTACTTC.

This chain connects TRBV29-1 to TRBJ2-7; D possibly matches TRBD1 or TRBD2 (5 bases each). Judging by the DNA end, TRBJ2-4 fits better; the J call may be wrong. From germline, CDR1 is SQVTM and CDR2 ANQGSEA. CDR3 length: 15 amino acids. CDR3: CSVEVGGLAKNIQYF. The CDR3 coding sequence is TGCAGCGTTGAAGTTGGGGGTCTAGCCAAAAACATTCAGTACTTC.

V and J are TRBV29-1 and TRBJ2-7; 7 bases fit TRBD1. The germline V gene encodes CDR1 SQVTM and CDR2 ANQGSEA. Trimming at V came to 6 bases and at J to 1 base, leaving 6 bases not matched to a gene. CDR3 length: 13 residues. Here the CDR3 reads CSVRNRGSYEQYF. The CDR3 bases are TGCAGCGTAAGGAACAGGGGTTCCTACGAGCAGTACTTC.

V and J are TRBV4-2 and TRBJ2-4, with D tentatively TRBD2 (7 bases). The ends were cut back, 5 bases at V and 0 bases at J, with 23 bases in the middle. From germline, CDR1 is LGHNA and CDR2 YNFKEQ. CDR3 size: 19 residues. DNA for the CDR3: TGTGCCAGCAGCTCCCCGGGGGGCCCAGGAGGTTTAGCCAAAAACATTCAGTACTTC. Its translation: CASSSPGGPGGLAKNIQYF.

This clonotype occurred a few times. The V call is TRBV6-5, the J call TRBJ2-5; tentatively, D is TRBD2 (5 bases). The CDR3 loop spans 14 amino acids. V was clipped by 0 bases and J by 3 bases, with 8 bases between them. From germline, CDR1 is MNHEY and CDR2 SVGAGI. The CDR3 nucleotides are TGTGCCAGCAGTTACTCACCGCGGGAAGAGACCCAGTACTTC. Amino acid sequence: CASSYSPREETQYF.

This sequence joins TRBV28 and TRBJ1-1; D not resolved. Trimming pared 3 bases from V and 3 bases from J, leaving 11 bases between. CDR1 and CDR2 from the germline V gene are MDHEN and SYDVKM. CDR3 size: 14 residues. The CDR3 sequence: CASSFGVWDTEAFF. CDR3 nucleotides: TGTGCCAGCAGTTTCGGGGTCTGGGACACTGAAGCTTTCTTT.

J is TRBJ2-5 and V is TRBV7-3, with D unresolved. The CDR3 spans 14 residues. Germline V gene lookup returns CDR1 SGHTA and CDR2 FQGTGA. The V gene lost 5 bases and the J gene lost 0 bases, with 10 bases spanning the gap. Here the CDR3 DNA reads TGTGCCAGCAGCGCCAGACACCACCAAGAGACCCAGTACTTC. It codes for CASSARHHQETQYF. Complete variable domain (other parts from reference TRBV7-3 and TRBJ2-5): GAGVSQTPSNKVTEKGKYVELRCDPISGHTALYWYRQSLGQGPEFLIYFQGTGAADDSGLPNDRFFAVRPEGSVSTLKIQRTERGDSAVYLCASSARHHQETQYFGPGTRLLVL.